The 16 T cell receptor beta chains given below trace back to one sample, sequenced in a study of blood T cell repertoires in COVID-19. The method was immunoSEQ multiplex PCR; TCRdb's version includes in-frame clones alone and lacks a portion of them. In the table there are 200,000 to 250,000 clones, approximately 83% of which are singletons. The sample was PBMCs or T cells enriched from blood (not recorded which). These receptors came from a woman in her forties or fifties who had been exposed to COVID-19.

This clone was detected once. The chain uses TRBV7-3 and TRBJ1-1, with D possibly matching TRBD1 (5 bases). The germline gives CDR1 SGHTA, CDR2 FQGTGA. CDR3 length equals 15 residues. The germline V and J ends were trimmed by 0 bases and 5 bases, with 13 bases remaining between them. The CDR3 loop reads CASSLTSGLGTEAFF. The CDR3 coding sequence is TGTGCCAGCAGCTTAACGTCAGGGCTCGGGACTGAAGCTTTCTTT. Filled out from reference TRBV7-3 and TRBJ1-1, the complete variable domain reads GAGVSQTPSNKVTEKGKYVELRCDPISGHTALYWYRQSLGQGPEFLIYFQGTGAADDSGLPNDRFFAVRPEGSVSTLKIQRTERGDSAVYLCASSLTSGLGTEAFFGQGTRLTVV.

This chain's CDR3 is CASSLQAYSGNTIYF. The CDR3 DNA sequence: TGTGCCAGCAGCTTACAGGCCTACTCTGGAAACACCATATATTTT. V and J are TRBV7-2 and TRBJ1-3; the D is unclear. The CDR3 runs to 15 residues. The V gene's germline CDR1 is SGHTA and CDR2 FQGNSA. Trimming pared 2 bases from V and 0 bases from J, leaving 8 bases between.

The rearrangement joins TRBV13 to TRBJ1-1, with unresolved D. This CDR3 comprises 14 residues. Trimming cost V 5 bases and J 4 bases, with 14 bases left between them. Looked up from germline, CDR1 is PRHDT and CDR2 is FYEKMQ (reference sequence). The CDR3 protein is CASSQALIVTEAFF. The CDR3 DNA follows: TGTGCCAGCAGCCAAGCGCTGATAGTCACTGAAGCTTTCTTT.

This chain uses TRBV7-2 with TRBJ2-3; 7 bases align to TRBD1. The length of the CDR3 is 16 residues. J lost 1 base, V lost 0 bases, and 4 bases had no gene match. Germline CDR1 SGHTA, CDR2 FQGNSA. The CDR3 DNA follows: TGTGCCAGCAGCTTAGCGGTGACAGGGCGCACAGATACGCAGTATTTT. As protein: CASSLAVTGRTDTQYF.

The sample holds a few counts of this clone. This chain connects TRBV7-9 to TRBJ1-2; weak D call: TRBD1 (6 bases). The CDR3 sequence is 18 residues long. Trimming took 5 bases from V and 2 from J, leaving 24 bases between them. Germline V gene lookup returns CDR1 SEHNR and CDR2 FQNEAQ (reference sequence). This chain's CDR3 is CASSRPPRGPGWNYGYTF. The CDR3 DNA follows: TGTGCCAGCAGCCGCCCACCCAGGGGACCTGGTTGGAACTATGGCTACACCTTC.

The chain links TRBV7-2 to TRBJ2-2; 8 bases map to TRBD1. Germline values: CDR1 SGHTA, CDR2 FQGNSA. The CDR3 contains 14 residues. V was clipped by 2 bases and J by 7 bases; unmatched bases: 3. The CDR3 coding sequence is TGTGCCAGCAGCTTACAGGGGGCGGGCGGGGAGCTGTTTTTT. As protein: CASSLQGAGGELFF.

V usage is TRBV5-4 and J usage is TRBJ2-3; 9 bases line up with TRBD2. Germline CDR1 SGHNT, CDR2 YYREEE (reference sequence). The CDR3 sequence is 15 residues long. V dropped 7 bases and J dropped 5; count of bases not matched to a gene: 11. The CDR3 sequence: CASLRRGGRRDTQYF. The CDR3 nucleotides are TGTGCCAGCCTCCGGCGGGGGGGCCGGAGAGATACGCAGTATTTT.

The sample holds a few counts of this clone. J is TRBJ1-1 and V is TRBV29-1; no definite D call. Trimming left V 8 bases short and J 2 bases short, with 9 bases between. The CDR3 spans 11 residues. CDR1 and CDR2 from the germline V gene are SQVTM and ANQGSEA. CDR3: CSSSSNTEAFF. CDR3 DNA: TGCAGCTCCAGTTCCAACACTGAAGCTTTCTTT. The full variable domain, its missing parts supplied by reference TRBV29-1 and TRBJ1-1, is SAVISQKPSRDICQRGTSLTIQCQVDSQVTMMFWYRQQPGQSLTLIATANQGSEATYESGFVIDKFPISRPNLTFSTLTVSNMSPEDSSIYLCSSSSNTEAFFGQGTRLTVV.

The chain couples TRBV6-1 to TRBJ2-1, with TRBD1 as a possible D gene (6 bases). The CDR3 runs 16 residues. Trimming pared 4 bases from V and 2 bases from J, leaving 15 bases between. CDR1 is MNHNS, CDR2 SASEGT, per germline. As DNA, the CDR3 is TGTGCCAGCAGTGGGAACCTCAGGGGACCCTACAATGAGCAGTTCTTC. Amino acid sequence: CASSGNLRGPYNEQFF.

CDR3 amino acids: CAVHVEDFESQETQYF. The CDR3 DNA reads as TGTGCCGTGCATGTTGAGGATTTCGAATCCCAAGAGACCCAGTACTTC. V and J are TRBV5-4 and TRBJ2-5; D call uncertain. The CDR3 runs to 16 residues. V was trimmed by 10 bases and J by 1 base, leaving 23 bases between them. Germline-derived CDR1 and CDR2 are SGHNT and YYREEE (reference sequence).

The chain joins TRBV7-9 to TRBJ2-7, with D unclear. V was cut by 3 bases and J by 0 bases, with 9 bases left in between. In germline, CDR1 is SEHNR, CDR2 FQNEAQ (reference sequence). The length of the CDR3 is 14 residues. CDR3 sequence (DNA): TGTGCCAGCAGCTTTTTCGAGGTCTCCTACGAGCAGTACTTC. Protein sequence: CASSFFEVSYEQYF.

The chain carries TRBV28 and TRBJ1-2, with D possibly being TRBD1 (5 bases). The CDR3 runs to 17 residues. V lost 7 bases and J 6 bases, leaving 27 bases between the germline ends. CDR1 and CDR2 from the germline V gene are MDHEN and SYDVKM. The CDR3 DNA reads TGTGCCAGCATCCCTGGCGGTGGTGGGGCCCCTGGGAATGGCTACACCTTC. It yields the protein CASIPGGGGAPGNGYTF.

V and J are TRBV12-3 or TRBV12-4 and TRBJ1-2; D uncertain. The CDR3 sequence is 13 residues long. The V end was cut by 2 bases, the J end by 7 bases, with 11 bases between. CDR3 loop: CASSLKLAGGYTF. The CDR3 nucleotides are TGTGCCAGCAGTTTAAAACTCGCCGGTGGCTACACCTTC.

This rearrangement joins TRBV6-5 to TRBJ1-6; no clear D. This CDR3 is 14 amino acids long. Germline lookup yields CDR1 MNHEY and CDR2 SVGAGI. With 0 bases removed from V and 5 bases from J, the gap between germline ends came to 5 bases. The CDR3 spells CASSYSTDNSPLHF. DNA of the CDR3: TGTGCCAGCAGTTACTCGACTGATAATTCACCCCTCCACTTT.

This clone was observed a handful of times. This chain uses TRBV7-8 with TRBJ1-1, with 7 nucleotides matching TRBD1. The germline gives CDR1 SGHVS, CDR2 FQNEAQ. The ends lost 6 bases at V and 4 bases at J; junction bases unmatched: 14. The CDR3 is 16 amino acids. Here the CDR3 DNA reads TGTGCCAGCAGGGAGAAAGCTCAGGGGGTAGCCACTGAAGCTTTCTTT. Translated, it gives CASREKAQGVATEAFF.

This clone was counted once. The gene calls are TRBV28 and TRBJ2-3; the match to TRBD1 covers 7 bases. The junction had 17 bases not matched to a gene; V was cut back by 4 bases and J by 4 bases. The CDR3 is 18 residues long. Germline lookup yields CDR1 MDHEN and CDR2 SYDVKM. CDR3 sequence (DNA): TGTGCCAGCAGTTCCCCCCGGGAAGGACAGGAGGAATCAGATACGCAGTATTTT. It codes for CASSSPREGQEESDTQYF.